The present entry profiles one T cell receptor beta chain with its context. The data derive from a study of blood T cell repertoires in COVID-19. Turning to the study itself: COVID-19 samples, acute and convalescent, were from the United States, Italy and Spain.

Clones were sequenced by immunoSEQ multiplex PCR, and TCRdb holds only the in-frame ones, with some missing. This sample has fewer than 300,000 clones; about nine tenths occur once, and the top ten carry roughly 2.3%. This CDR3 is built from 17 residues. The V segment lost 1 base and the J segment 3 bases; nucleotides outside the gene matches: 6. From germline, CDR1 is SGHNT and CDR2 YENEEA. Specimen: peripheral blood. This TCR came from a young woman with COVID-19, enrolled during active disease. The chain couples TRBV11-3 to TRBJ2-1, with TRBD2 matching over 10 bases. The CDR3 bases are TGTGCCAGCAGCTTAGGGGGCCTAGCGGGAGTCTACAATGAGCAGTTCTTC. It codes for CASSLGGLAGVYNEQFF.